This TCR beta chain was profiled in a study of a mutant IDH1 vaccine in newly diagnosed glioma. Study information: Commencement of vaccination occurred 4-6 weeks following radiotherapy alone, or concurrently with temozolomide cycles. Treated individuals were approximately 60% male and roughly 40% female, averaging approximately 40 years of age. Before enrollment, patients got radiotherapy alone, temozolomide alone, or mostly the combination. The study's findings and limits: Pseudoprogression seemed unrelated to changes in top peripheral T cell clonotypes.

Time point specified: week 5, during vaccination. In every dose of vaccine, 300 ug of mutant IDH1 20-mer peptide was given alongside topical imiquimod. This clone was seen only once. The antigen is not known. Clones were sequenced by immunoSEQ multiplex PCR, and TCRdb holds only the in-frame ones, with some missing. The sample holds around 52,000 clones; around 80% are singletons and the top ten take around 2%. The germline gives CDR1 SGHVS, CDR2 FQNEAQ. The CDR3 loop spans 16 amino acids. V was cut by 5 bases and J by 7 bases, with 18 bases left in between. Specimen: PBMCs, collected from a glioma patient whose treatment included an IDH1 peptide vaccine. The chain is built from TRBV7-8 and TRBJ1-6; D gene uncertain. The sequence came from a woman between 40 and 55 years old with glioma. The chain's CDR3 is CASSIPGVGSNSPLHF. The CDR3 DNA sequence: TGTGCCAGCAGCATCCCAGGCGTAGGGAGCAATTCACCCCTCCACTTT.